The text below deals with one T cell receptor (beta chain). The authors' processing: It was from reference gene primer amplification that nucleated cell counts were estimated. The repertoire was sequenced with immunoSEQ multiplex PCR; TCRdb's copy has only in-frame clones and lacks some. V, J and clone size are those of that table, while D and trimming were read from the DNA. The sample yields some 290,000 clones, 80% to 85% seen once. CDR1 SGDLS and CDR2 YYNGEE come from the germline V gene. The CDR3 consists of 14 residues. The ends lost 2 bases at V and 2 bases at J; junction bases unmatched: 2. The data derive from a study of blood T cell repertoires in COVID-19. Study information: Spain, Italy and the United States supplied samples that represented acute and convalescent COVID-19. Nucleic acid was either cDNA or gDNA, and it came from T cells, B-cell-depleted T cells, or PBMCs.

The sample consisted of peripheral blood. The sequence came from a woman aged 55-69 years with active or convalescent COVID-19. The chain carries TRBV9 and TRBJ2-3; 7 bases fit TRBD2. In nucleotides, the CDR3 is TGTGCCAGCAGCGTGGCGGGGGACACAGATACGCAGTATTTT. It is translated as CASSVAGDTDTQYF.